These 14 T cell receptor beta chains came from one sample sequenced in a study of CD4 and CD8 cells across lung adenocarcinoma regions. TCRdb called the PCR reads again in MiXCR, with one record for every CDR3 protein. The sample lists fewer than 30,000 distinct CDR3 sequences; about 50% were seen once. What was sequenced was CD8+ T cells from the center of a lung tumor. These receptors all come from a male donor with lung adenocarcinoma. The CD4 and CD8 labels of this study may be unreliable.

This clonotype has ten or more counts. Given a much more abundant clone one base away, this may be a read error. The rearrangement joins TRBV6-1 to TRBJ2-1; 11 bases map to TRBD1. The trim removed 8 bases at V and 13 bases at J, leaving 7 bases unmatched. This CDR3 comprises 12 residues. Germline lookup yields CDR1 MNHNS and CDR2 SASEGT. The CDR3 DNA follows: TGTGCCAGCGGGACAGGGGGGGAGACCCAGTTCTTC. This codes for CASGTGGETQFF.

Turning to this clonotype: A junction boundary mismatches the germline segment, possibly from a read error. The rearrangement links TRBV10-3 to TRBJ2-3; 7 nucleotides agree with TRBD2. The CDR3 is made up of 17 amino acids. Germline-derived CDR1 and CDR2 are ENHRY and SYGVKD. DNA of the CDR3: TGTGCCTCCAGGGCGGGATCCGGGAGCGGGGACCCAGATACCCAGTACTTT. It is translated as CASRAGSGSGDPDTQYF.

This sequence joins TRBV10-2 and TRBJ2-2, with 8 bases aligning to TRBD2. The V and J ends lost 2 bases and 4 bases, in that order; junction bases with no gene match: 15. This CDR3 region has 19 residues. Per germline, CDR1 WSHSY and CDR2 SAAADI. CDR3 sequence reads: CASSEPPGSGSPSTGELFF. The DNA for the CDR3 is TGCGCCAGCAGTGAGCCTCCGGGGAGCGGGAGCCCCTCCACCGGGGAGCTGTTTTTT.

This clonotype was seen many times. The chain is built from TRBV6-5 and TRBJ2-5, with D perhaps matching TRBD1 (6 bases). The CDR3 loop spans 13 amino acids. V was clipped by 2 bases and J by 4 bases, with 8 bases between them. Germline values: CDR1 MNHEY, CDR2 SVGAGI. The CDR3 region is CASSYIRGETQYF. The CDR3 DNA is TGTGCCAGCAGTTACATCAGGGGAGAGACCCAGTACTTC.

This chain uses TRBV6-5 with TRBJ2-4; D may be TRBD1 (5 bases). CDR3 length: 15 residues. The V end was cut by 4 bases, the J end by 13 bases, with 23 bases between. CDR1 and CDR2 (germline): MNHEY, SVGAGI. CDR3 in amino acids: CASSLGQRAKNMQYF. DNA for the CDR3: TGTGCCAGCAGTTTGGGGCAGAGAGCCAAAAATATGCAGTACTTC.

This clonotype came up many times. J is TRBJ1-2 and V is TRBV12-3 or TRBV12-4; TRBD1 matches 9 bases. The CDR3 has 15 amino acids. The V gene end was trimmed by 8 bases and the J gene end by 8 bases; junction bases not matched to a gene: 15. CDR3 region: CASAIGTGKDGGYTF. CDR3 nucleotide sequence: TGTGCCAGCGCTATAGGGACAGGGAAGGACGGCGGCTACACCTTC.

The chain is built from TRBV12-3 or TRBV12-4 and TRBJ1-6, with D perhaps TRBD1 (5 bases). V lost 5 bases to trimming and J lost 8 bases, with 10 bases between them. The CDR3 covers 13 residues. The CDR3 sequence is CASSLGGDSPLHF. CDR3 bases: TGTGCCAGCAGTCTAGGAGGGGATTCACCCCTCCACTTT.

J is TRBJ2-1 and V is TRBV6-5; D uncertain. The CDR3 is 13 amino acids. The germline CDR1 and CDR2 sequences are MNHEY and SVGAGI. Between the trimmed V and J ends, which lost 4 bases and 5 bases, there was a span of 9 bases. CDR3 nucleotides: TGTGCCAGCAGTTTTACAGTTAACAATGAGCAGTTCTTC. Translated: CASSFTVNNEQFF.

V usage is TRBV7-2 and J usage is TRBJ2-5; perhaps D is TRBD1 or TRBD2 (5 bases each). The germline V gene encodes CDR1 SGHTA and CDR2 FQGNSA. V lost 1 base and J lost 4, with 16 bases in between. The CDR3 extends over 16 amino acids. CDR3 in amino acids: CASSLGSGSSRETQYF. DNA of the CDR3: TGTGCCAGCAGCTTAGGGTCAGGGAGCAGCAGAGAGACCCAGTACTTC. The whole variable domain, remainder taken from reference TRBV7-2 and TRBJ2-5, is GAGVSQSPSNKVTEKGKDVELRCDPISGHTALYWYRQSLGQGLEFLIYFQGNSAPDKSGLPSDRFSAERTGGSVSTLTIQRTQQEDSAVYLCASSLGSGSSRETQYFGPGTRLLVL.

This clonotype was seen many times. The chain joins TRBV6-4 to TRBJ2-1; 9 bases are a match to TRBD2. This CDR3 region has 15 residues. Germline CDR1 reads MRHNA; CDR2 reads SNTAGT. J gave up 6 bases and V 5 bases, and 8 bases lay outside the gene matches. The CDR3 bases are TGTGCCAGCAGTTCGGCGGGAGGGCCCAGCAATGAGCAGTTCTTC. Amino acid sequence: CASSSAGGPSNEQFF.

The gene calls are TRBV5-5 and TRBJ2-1; D possibly corresponds to TRBD1 (5 bases). Germline V lookup: CDR1 SGHKS, CDR2 YYEKEE (reference sequence). V dropped 4 bases and J dropped 6 bases, with 11 bases sitting between them. The CDR3 covers 13 residues. Here the CDR3 reads CASSVGVINEQFF. The CDR3 DNA follows: TGTGCCAGCAGCGTAGGGGTTATCAATGAGCAGTTCTTC. Supplemented by reference TRBV5-5 and TRBJ2-1, the full variable domain reads DAGVTQSPTHLIKTRGQQVTLRCSPISGHKSVSWYQQVLGQGPQFIFQYYEKEERGRGNFPDRFSARQFPNYSSELNVNALLLGDSALYLCASSVGVINEQFFGPGTRLTVL.

This clonotype has a handful of counts. The gene calls are TRBV6-1 and TRBJ2-3; possible D gene TRBD1, 6 bases. Germline-derived CDR1 and CDR2 are MNHNS and SASEGT. The CDR3 contains 15 residues. V lost 4 bases and J lost 2, with 13 bases in between. In DNA form, the CDR3 reads TGTGCCAGCAGTGTTTCGGGACACGCCACAGATACGCAGTATTTT. Translated: CASSVSGHATDTQYF.

In regard to this clonotype: The junction differs from germline at one of its ends, possibly a read error. The rearrangement links TRBV6-5 to TRBJ2-3; D is ambiguous. Germline loops: CDR1 MNHEY, CDR2 SVGAGI. There are 14 residues in the CDR3. In DNA, the CDR3 is TGTGCGGGCAGTTGGCAGCGAGACCCAGAGACCCAGTATTTC. As protein: CAGSWQRDPETQYF.

The gene calls are TRBV10-3 and TRBJ2-3, with D perhaps TRBD2 (7 bases). The J call is uncertain, as TRBJ2-7 better fits the DNA end. Per germline, CDR1 ENHRY and CDR2 SYGVKD. The CDR3 has 18 amino acids. CDR3: CAIRSMGGGGGDTETQYF. CDR3 DNA: TGTGCCATCAGGAGCATGGGGGGCGGGGGAGGGGACACAGAGACGCAGTACTTC.